The present T cell receptor (beta chain) was sequenced within a study of technical replicates of blood from a handful of donors. Some clones are missing from TCRdb's copy, which holds only in-frame ones; the method was immunoSEQ multiplex PCR. Of fewer than 90,000 clones in the sample, 93% were seen once. Per germline, CDR1 MNHNY and CDR2 SVGAGI (reference sequence). This CDR3 contains 15 residues. After removal of 5 bases from V and 3 bases from J, the junction contained 6 bases not matched to a gene. This sequence originates from a human donor in good health. Sequenced material: T cells isolated from PBMCs. The chain recombines TRBV6-6 with TRBJ2-7, with TRBD2 identical over 11 bases. CDR3 DNA sequence: TGTGCCAGCAGTGGCACTAGCGGGAGAGACTACGAGCAGTACTTC. It specifies CASSGTSGRDYEQYF.